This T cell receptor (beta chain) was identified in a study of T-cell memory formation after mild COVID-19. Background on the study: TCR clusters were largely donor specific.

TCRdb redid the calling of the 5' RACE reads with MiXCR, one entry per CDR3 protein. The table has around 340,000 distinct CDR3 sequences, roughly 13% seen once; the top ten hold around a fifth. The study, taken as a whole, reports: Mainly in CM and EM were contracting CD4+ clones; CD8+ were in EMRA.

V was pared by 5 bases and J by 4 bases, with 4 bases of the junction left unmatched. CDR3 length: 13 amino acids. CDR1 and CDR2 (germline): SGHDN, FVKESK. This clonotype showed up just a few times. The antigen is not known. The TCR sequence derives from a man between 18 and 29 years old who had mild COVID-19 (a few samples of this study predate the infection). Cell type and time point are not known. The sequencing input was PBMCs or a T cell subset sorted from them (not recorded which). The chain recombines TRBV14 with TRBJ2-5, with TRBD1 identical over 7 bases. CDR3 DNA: TGTGCCAGCAGCGTCAGGACAGGAGAGACCCAGTACTTC. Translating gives CASSVRTGETQYF.